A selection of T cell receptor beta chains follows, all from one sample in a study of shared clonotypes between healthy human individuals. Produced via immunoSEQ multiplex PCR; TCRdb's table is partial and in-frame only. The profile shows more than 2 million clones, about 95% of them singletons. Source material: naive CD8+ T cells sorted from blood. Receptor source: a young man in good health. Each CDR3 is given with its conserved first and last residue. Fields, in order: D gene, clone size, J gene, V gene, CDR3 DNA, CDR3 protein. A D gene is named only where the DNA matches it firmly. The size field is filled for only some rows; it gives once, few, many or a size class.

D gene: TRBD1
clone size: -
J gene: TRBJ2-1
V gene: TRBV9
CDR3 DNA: TGTGCCAGCAGCGTAGGGAGACGGACGGGACAGGGGAACAATGAGCAGTTCTTC
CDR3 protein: CASSVGRRTGQGNNEQFF

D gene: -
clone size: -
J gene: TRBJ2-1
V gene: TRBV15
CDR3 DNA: TGTGCCACCAGCGGGTTGGGAGGTGAGCAGTTCTTC
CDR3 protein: CATSGLGGEQFF

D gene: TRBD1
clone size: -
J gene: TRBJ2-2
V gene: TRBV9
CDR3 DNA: TGTGCCAGCAGCGCCTCACAGGGGCTTAACACCGGGGAGCTGTTTTTT
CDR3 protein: CASSASQGLNTGELFF

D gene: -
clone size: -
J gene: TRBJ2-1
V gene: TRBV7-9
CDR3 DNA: TGTGCCAGCAGCTTAGTAGAATCCGCGAACAATGAGCAGTTCTTC
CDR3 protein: CASSLVESANNEQFF

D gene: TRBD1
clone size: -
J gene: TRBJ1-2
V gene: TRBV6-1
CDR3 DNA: TGTGCCAGCAGTGAATCGATTTTTGGGACAGGGGAAGATGGCTACACCTTC
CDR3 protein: CASSESIFGTGEDGYTF

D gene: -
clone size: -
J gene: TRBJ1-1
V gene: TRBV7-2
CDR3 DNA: TGTGCCAGCAGCGCTACACCGGGGTACGACACTGAAGCTTTCTTT
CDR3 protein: CASSATPGYDTEAFF

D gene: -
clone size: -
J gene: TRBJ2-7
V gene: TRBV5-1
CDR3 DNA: TGCGCCAGCAGCCTAAGTGGGGGAACCTACGAGCAGTACTTC
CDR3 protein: CASSLSGGTYEQYF

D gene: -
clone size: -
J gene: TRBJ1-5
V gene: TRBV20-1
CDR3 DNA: TGCAGTGCTATTCACCACCTGCCCCAGCATTTT
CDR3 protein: CSAIHHLPQHF

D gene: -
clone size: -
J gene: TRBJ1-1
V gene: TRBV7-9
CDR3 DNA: TGTGCCAGCAGGGATCCGCAGGGATTTGACACTGAAGCTTTCTTT
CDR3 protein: CASRDPQGFDTEAFF

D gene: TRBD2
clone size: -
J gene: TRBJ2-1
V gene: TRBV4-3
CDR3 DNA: TGCGCCAGCAGCCAAGGACTAGCGAACGAGCAGTTCTTC
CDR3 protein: CASSQGLANEQFF

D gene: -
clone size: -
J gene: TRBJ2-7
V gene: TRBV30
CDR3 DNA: TGTGCCTGGAGTTTCCTCCTAGGCATCGAGCAGTACTTC
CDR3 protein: CAWSFLLGIEQYF

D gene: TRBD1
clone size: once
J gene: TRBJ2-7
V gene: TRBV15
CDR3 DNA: TGTGCCACCAGCAAAAACAGGGGGCTGGGCCACGAGCAGTACTTC
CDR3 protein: CATSKNRGLGHEQYF

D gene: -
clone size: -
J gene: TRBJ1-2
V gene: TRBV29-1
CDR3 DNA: TGCAGCGTTGAACTCTATGGCTACACCTTC
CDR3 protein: CSVELYGYTF

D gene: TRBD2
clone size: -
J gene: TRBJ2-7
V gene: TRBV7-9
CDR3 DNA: TGTGCCAGCAGCTTAGTGCGGGAGGGGACGGACGAGCAGTACTTC
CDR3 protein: CASSLVREGTDEQYF

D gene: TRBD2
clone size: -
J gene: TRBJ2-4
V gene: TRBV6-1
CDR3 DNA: TGTGCCAGCAGTGCCCCCCTAGCGGGACCCTTCCTGGCCAAAAACATTCAGTACTTC
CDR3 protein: CASSAPLAGPFLAKNIQYF

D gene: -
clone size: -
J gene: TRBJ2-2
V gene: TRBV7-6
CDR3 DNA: TGTGCCAGCAGCCCTCGTCCCGCGAACACCGGGGAGCTGTTTTTT
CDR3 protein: CASSPRPANTGELFF

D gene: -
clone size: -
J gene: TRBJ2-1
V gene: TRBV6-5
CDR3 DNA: TGTGCCAGCAGTTACCAGGTTGTGAGCTCCTACAATGAGCAGTTCTTC
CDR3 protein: CASSYQVVSSYNEQFF

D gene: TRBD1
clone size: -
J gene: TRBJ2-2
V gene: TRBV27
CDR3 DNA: TGTGCCAGCAGTTCGACAGGGGTCGGCACCGGGGAGCTGTTTTTT
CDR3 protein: CASSSTGVGTGELFF

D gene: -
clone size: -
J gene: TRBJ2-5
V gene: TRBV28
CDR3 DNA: TGTGCTTGCCAGGCATCGGGGTTCCTTGACGGGACCCAGTACTTC
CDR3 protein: CACQASGFLDGTQYF

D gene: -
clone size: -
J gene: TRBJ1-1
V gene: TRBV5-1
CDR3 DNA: TGCGCCAGCAGCATCACAGGTAGGGTGCCAATGAACACTGAAGCTTTCTTT
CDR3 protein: CASSITGRVPMNTEAFF

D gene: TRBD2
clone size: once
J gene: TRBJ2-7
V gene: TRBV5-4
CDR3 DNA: TGTGCCAGCAGCCCCGGGGGGGCCTACGAGCAGTACTTC
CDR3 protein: CASSPGGAYEQYF

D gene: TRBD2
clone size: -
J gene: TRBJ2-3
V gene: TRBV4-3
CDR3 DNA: TGCGCCAGCAGCCCGGGACTAGTATGGGCAGATACGCAGTATTTT
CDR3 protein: CASSPGLVWADTQYF

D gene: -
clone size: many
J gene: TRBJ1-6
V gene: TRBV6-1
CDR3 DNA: TGTGCCAGCATGAGGACAGAGTATAATTCACCCCTCCACTTT
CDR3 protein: CASMRTEYNSPLHF

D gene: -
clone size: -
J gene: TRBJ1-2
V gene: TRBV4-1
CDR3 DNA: TGCGCCAGCAGCCAAGAAGCGCAGGGCCGTTACTATGGCTACACCTTC
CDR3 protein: CASSQEAQGRYYGYTF

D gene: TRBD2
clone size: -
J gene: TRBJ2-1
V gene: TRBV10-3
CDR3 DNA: TGTGCCATCAGTGCGGGACTAGAACCCTACAATGAGCAGTTCTTC
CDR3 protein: CAISAGLEPYNEQFF

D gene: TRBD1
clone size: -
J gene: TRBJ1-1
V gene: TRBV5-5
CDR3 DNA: TGTGCCAGCAGCTACGGGACAGGGGACACTGAAGCTTTCTTT
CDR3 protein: CASSYGTGDTEAFF

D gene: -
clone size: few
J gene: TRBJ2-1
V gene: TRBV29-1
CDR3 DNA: TGCAGCGTTGAAGATCCCCACCGGGGACGCCTCAATGAGCAGTTCTTC
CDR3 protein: CSVEDPHRGRLNEQFF